The clone carrying this T cell receptor beta chain was seen once. The antigen is unknown. The CDR3 length is 11 residues. Germline values: CDR1 DFQATT, CDR2 SNEGSKA (reference sequence). As to treatment: oral pan-JAK inhibitor, 5-10 mg twice daily. It was from alopecia areata patients that lesional scalp punch biopsies and peripheral blood were collected. Sorting separated CD4+ and CD8+ T cells out of PBMCs. These data belong to a study of CD8+ T cells in alopecia areata. General study findings and limits: On tofacitinib, scalp and blood still held many of the expanded lesional clones.

As the sequencing template, cDNA was produced by extracting RNA and reverse transcribing it. Sequencing used immunoSEQ multiplex PCR; TCRdb keeps in-frame clones, though not all of them. The sample lists a few hundred thousand clones, 60% occurring once. Sequences were derived from CD4+ T cells sorted from blood, sampled between weeks 51 and 52, from a patient treated with tofacitinib. The TCR was taken from a human donor with alopecia areata. This chain joins TRBV20-1 and TRBJ1-1; D not certain. Written as DNA, the CDR3 is TGCAGCGTGGCACGCAACACTGAAGCTTTCTTT. This sequence encodes CSVARNTEAFF.